This T cell receptor (beta chain) is drawn from a study of shared T cell receptors in the human thymus (dated by TCRdb to about 2021). Regarding the research as a whole: The study examined how self-reactive, shared T-cell receptor alpha chains are generated in the human thymus.

CDR1 and CDR2, looked up from the germline V gene (reference sequence), are GTSNPN and SVGIG. V trim: 0 bases; J trim: 0 bases; unmatched bases: 3. Spanning cysteine to phenylalanine, the CDR3 consists of 15 amino acids. Just CDR3 DNA is preserved here, 45 bases in frame from base 1. The protocol used for the library was the immunoSEQ multiplex PCR assay. The table comes from immuneACCESS by way of TCRdb, which keeps in-frame sequences with V and J called. Part of the clones is missing from these tables; in studies checked, under half for an unresolved V gene and the rest for unknown reasons. The sample has around 340,000 clones on record, around 93% of them singletons. The top ten constitute approximately 0.02% of the sample. Comments on this clone: Its cognate antigen has yet to be identified. There are no base qualities to consult, and no much larger clone falls within one base.

The receptor was isolated from a human donor. Material: thymocytes. The chain employs TRBV30 and TRBJ2-7; 9 central bases correspond to TRBD2. The base sequence is TGTGCCTGGAGTGTAAGCGGGAGGTACTCCTACGAGCAGTACTTC. This gives the protein CAWSVSGRYSYEQYF.